This T cell receptor beta chain was recovered during a study of cytomegalovirus exposure and HLA in healthy donors. Findings and limits, study-wide: The TCR clusters that emerged in the first cohort tended, a later analysis found, to co-occur in the roughly 130 validation repertoires. Most TCRs appeared rarely, but some public TCRs recurred in many donors. The listing of approximately 160 TCR beta chains classed them as cytomegalovirus-associated. Specific recognition of CMV antigens was confirmed in vitro for three chains (all CMV-associated).

The CDR3 spans 17 residues. The germline gives CDR1 MDHEN, CDR2 SYDVKM. V gave up 5 bases and J gave up 3 bases; unmatched junction bases: 9. Generated by immunoSEQ multiplex PCR, the TCRdb table keeps only in-frame clones and is missing some. The sample has some 48,000 clones; 88% are singletons. About this clone itself: Its antigen remains unidentified.

The chain combines TRBV28 with TRBJ1-5; 11 nucleotides match TRBD1. Sample: PBMCs. The TCR originated in a woman aged 25 to 39 in good health and CMV-seronegative. The CDR3 sequence is CASSISGTGGFNQPQHF. The CDR3 DNA follows: TGTGCCAGCAGTATCTCCGGGACAGGGGGTTTCAATCAGCCCCAGCATTTT.